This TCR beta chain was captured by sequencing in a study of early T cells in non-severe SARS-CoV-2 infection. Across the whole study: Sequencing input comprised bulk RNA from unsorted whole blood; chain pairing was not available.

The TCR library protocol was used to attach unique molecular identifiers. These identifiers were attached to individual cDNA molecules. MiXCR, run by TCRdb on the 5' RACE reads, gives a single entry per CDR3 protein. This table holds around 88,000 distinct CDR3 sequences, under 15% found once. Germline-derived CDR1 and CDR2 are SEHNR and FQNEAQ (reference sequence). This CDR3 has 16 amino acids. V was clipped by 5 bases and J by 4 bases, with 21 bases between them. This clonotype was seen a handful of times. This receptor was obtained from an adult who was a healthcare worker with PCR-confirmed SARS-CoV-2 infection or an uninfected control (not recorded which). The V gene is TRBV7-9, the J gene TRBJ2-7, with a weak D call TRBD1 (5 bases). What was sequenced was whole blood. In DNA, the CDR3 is TGTGCCAGCAGCCCCGTCCAGGGCCCTAGAGTTTACGAGCAGTACTTC. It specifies CASSPVQGPRVYEQYF. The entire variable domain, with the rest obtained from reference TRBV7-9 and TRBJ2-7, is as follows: DTGVSQNPRHKITKRGQNVTFRCDPISEHNRLYWYRQTLGQGPEFLTYFQNEAQLEKSRLLSDRFSAERPKGSFSTLEIQRTEQGDSAMYLCASSPVQGPRVYEQYFGPGTRLTVT.